This T cell receptor (beta chain) was documented in a study of pediatric ulcerative colitis. The protocol was immunoSEQ multiplex PCR, while the TCRdb copy is restricted to in-frame clones and leaves out a portion. The sample lists under 30,000 clones; roughly 74% were seen once. The rectum was sampled with one to two pinch biopsies at colonoscopy. No immunosuppressive drugs were given to ulcerative colitis patients before diagnostic colonoscopy. In the case of this clone: Its antigen is still unknown. A junction end diverges from the germline sequence, so it may reflect a read error.

Study-level results: Blood-derived T cells may be present in rectal pinch biopsies. Two rectal clonotypes were found only in ulcerative colitis patients, all of them.

Germline CDR1 reads MNHNS; CDR2 reads SASEGT. The CDR3 has 11 residues. V is TRBV6-1 and J is TRBJ2-1; TRBD2 agrees at 7 bases. The TCR was taken from a boy aged 10-17 years with severe ulcerative colitis. The specimen was gut tissue. CDR3 in DNA: TGTGCCAGCAGTGAAGTGAGACTAGCTCTCTTC. Protein: CASSEVRLALF.